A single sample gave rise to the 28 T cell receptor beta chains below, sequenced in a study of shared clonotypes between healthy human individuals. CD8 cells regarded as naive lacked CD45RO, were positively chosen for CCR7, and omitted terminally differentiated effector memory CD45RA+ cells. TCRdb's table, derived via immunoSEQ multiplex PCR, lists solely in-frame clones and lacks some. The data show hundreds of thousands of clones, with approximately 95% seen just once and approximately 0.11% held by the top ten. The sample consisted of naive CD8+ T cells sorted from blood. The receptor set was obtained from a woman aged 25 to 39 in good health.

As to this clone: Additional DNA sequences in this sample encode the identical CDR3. Here the CDR3 reads CASSLWGNTEAFF. DNA of the CDR3: TGTGCCAGCAGCTTATGGGGGAACACTGAAGCTTTCTTT. The chain joins TRBV7-8 to TRBJ1-1; no reliable D call. CDR3 length: 13 residues. Trimming took 2 bases from V and 1 from J, leaving 5 bases between them. The germline gives CDR1 SGHVS, CDR2 FQNEAQ.

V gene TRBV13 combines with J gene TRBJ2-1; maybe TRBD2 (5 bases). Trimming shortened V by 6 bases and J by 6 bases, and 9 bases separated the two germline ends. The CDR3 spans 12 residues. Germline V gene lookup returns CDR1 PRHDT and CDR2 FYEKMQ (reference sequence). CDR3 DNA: TGTGCCAGCAGGACTACTAGCAATGAGCAGTTCTTC. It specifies CASRTTSNEQFF.

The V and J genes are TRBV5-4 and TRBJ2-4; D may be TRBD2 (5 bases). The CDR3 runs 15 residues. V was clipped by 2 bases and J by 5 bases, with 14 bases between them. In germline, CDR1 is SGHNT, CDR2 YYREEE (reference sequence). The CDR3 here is CASSLDQDWENIQYF. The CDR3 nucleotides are TGTGCCAGCAGCTTAGACCAGGACTGGGAAAACATTCAGTACTTC.

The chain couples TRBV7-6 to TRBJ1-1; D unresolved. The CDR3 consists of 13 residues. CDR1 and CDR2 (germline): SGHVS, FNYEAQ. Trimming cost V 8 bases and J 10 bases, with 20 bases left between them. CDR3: CASSPWKGQGAFF. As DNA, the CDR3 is TGTGCCAGCTCCCCATGGAAGGGCCAAGGAGCTTTCTTT.

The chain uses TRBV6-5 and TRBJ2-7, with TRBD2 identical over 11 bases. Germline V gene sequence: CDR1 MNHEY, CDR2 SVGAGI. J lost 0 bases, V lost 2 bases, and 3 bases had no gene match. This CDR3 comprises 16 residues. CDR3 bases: TGTGCCAGCAGTTACGATACTAGCGGGAGCTCCTACGAGCAGTACTTC. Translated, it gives CASSYDTSGSSYEQYF.

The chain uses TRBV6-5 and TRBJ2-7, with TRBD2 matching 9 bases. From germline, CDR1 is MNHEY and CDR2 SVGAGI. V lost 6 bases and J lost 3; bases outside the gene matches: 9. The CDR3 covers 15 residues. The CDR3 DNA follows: TGTGCCAGCAGGGAGGATCCTAGCGGGGTCTACGAGCAGTACTTC. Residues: CASREDPSGVYEQYF.

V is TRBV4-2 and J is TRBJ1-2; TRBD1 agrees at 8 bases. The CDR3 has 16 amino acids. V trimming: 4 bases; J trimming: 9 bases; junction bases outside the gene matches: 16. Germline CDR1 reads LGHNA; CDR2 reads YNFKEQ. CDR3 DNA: TGTGCCAGCAGCCCAGTAGCAGGGCAGGGGGCCTTTAGCTACACCTTC. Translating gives CASSPVAGQGAFSYTF.

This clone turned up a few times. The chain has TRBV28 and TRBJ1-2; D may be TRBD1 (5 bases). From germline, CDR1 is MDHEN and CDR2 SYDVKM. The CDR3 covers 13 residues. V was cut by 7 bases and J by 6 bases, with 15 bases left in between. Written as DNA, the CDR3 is TGTGCCAGCACCCTCTATGGGGGGGATGGCTACACCTTC. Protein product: CASTLYGGDGYTF.

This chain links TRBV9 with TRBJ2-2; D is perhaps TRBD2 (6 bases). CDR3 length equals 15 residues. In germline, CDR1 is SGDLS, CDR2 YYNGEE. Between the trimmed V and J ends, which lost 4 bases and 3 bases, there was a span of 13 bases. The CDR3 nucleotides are TGTGCCAGCAGCTCCCAGACTAGTCACACCGGGGAGCTGTTTTTT. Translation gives CASSSQTSHTGELFF.

CDR3 DNA: TGTGCCAGCAGCTTGGAGGGCAGAAGCTCCTACAATGAGCAGTTCTTC. Amino acid sequence: CASSLEGRSSYNEQFF. This chain uses TRBV5-5 with TRBJ2-1, with unresolved D. The CDR3 consists of 16 residues. The germline V gene encodes CDR1 SGHKS and CDR2 YYEKEE (reference sequence). The V end lost 0 bases, the J end lost 0 bases, and 10 bases lay between the germline ends.

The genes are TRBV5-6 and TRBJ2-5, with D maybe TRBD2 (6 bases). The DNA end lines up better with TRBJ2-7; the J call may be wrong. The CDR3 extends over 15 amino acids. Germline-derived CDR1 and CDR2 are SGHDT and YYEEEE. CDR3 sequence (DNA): TGTGCCAGCAGACTTGGAGGACTAAGTAATTACGAGCAGTACTTC. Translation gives CASRLGGLSNYEQYF.

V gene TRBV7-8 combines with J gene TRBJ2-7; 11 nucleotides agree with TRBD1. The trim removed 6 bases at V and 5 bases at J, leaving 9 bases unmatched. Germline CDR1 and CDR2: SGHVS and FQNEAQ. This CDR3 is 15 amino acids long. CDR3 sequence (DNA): TGTGCCAGCAGTCCCCGGGACAGGGGGTACCACGAGCAGTACTTC. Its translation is CASSPRDRGYHEQYF.

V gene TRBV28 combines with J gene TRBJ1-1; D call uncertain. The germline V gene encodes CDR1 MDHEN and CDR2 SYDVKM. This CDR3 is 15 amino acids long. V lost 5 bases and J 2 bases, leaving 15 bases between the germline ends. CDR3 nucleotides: TGTGCCAGCAGTCCCGCAGGCAGGCGTAACACTGAAGCTTTCTTT. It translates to CASSPAGRRNTEAFF.

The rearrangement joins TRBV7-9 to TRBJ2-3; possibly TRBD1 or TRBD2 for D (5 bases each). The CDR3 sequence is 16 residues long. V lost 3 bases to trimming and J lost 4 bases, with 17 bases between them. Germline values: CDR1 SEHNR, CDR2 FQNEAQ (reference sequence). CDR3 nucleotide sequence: TGTGCCAGCAGCTTGGTCGGTCGGGACGGAGCAGATACGCAGTATTTT. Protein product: CASSLVGRDGADTQYF.

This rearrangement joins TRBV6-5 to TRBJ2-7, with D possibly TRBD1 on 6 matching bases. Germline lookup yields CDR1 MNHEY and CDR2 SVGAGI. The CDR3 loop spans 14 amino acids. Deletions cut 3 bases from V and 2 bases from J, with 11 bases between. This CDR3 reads CASSYFRTAYEQYF. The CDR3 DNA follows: TGTGCCAGCAGTTATTTCAGGACAGCCTACGAGCAGTACTTC.

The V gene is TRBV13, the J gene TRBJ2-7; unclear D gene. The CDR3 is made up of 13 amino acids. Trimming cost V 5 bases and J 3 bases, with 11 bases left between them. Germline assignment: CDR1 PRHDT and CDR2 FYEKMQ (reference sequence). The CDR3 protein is CASSAEISYEQYF. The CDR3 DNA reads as TGTGCCAGCAGCGCAGAGATCAGCTACGAGCAGTACTTC.

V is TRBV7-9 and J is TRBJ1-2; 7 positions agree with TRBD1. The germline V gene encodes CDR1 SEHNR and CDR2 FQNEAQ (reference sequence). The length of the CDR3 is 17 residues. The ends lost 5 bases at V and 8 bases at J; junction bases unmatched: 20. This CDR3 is CASSPPRGQQRIRGYTF. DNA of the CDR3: TGTGCCAGCAGCCCGCCCCGGGGACAGCAACGTATACGGGGCTACACCTTC. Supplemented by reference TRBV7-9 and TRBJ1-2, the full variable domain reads DTGVSQNPRHKITKRGQNVTFRCDPISEHNRLYWYRQTLGQGPEFLTYFQNEAQLEKSRLLSDRFSAERPKGSFSTLEIQRTEQGDSAMYLCASSPPRGQQRIRGYTFGSGTRLTVV.

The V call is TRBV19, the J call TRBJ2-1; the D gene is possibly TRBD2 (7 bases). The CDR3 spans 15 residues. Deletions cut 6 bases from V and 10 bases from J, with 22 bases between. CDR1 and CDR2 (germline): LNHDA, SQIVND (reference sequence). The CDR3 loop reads CASSQGTTLAFEQFF. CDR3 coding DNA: TGTGCCAGTAGCCAGGGGACTACCCTGGCGTTCGAGCAGTTCTTC. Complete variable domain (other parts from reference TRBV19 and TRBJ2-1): DGGITQSPKYLFRKEGQNVTLSCEQNLNHDAMYWYRQDPGQGLRLIYYSQIVNDFQKGDIAEGYSVSREKKESFPLTVTSAQKNPTAFYLCASSQGTTLAFEQFFGPGTRLTVL.

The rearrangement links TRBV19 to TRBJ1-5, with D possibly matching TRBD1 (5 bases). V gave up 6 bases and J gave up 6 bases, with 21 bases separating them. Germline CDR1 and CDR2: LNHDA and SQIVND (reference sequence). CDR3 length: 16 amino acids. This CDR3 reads CASSLQGGVGGQPQHF. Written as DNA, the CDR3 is TGTGCCAGTAGCCTACAAGGAGGGGTCGGAGGTCAGCCCCAGCATTTT.

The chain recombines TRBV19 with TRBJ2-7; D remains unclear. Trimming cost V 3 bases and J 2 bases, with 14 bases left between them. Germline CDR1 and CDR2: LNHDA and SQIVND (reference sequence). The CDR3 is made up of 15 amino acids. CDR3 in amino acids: CASSIRTGPPYEQYF. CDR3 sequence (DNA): TGTGCCAGTAGTATTCGGACCGGGCCCCCCTACGAGCAGTACTTC.

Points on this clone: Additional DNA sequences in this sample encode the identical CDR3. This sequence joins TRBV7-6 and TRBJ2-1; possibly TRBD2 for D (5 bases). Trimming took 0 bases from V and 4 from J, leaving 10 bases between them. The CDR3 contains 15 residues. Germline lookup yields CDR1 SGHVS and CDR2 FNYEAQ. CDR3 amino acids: CASSLAGVSYNEQFF. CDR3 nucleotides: TGTGCCAGCAGCTTAGCGGGAGTTAGTTACAATGAGCAGTTCTTC.

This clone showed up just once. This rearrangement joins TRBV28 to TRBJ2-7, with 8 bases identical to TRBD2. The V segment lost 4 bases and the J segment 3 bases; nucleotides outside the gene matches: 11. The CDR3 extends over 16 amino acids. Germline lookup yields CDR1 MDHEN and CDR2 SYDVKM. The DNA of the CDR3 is TGTGCCAGCAGTTCCCCTACCCGGGAGGGTTACTACGAGCAGTACTTC. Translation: CASSSPTREGYYEQYF.

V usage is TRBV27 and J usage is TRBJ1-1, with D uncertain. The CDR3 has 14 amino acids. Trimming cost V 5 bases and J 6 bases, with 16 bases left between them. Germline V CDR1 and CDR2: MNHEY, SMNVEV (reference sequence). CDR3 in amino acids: CASSGRTDLPEAFF. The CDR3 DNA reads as TGTGCCAGCAGTGGCCGGACGGACCTTCCTGAAGCTTTCTTT.

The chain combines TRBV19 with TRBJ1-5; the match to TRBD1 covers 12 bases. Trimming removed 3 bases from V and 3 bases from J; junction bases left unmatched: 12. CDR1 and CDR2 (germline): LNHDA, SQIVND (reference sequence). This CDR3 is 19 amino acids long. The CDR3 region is CASSIPGQGAKRNNQPQHF. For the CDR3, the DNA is TGTGCCAGTAGTATCCCGGGACAGGGGGCGAAGCGAAACAATCAGCCCCAGCATTTT.

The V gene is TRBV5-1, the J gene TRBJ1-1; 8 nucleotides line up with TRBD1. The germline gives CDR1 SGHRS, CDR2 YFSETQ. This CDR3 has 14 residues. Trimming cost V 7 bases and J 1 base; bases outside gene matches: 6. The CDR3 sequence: CASSDRAKNTEAFF. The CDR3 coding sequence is TGCGCCAGCTCGGACAGGGCCAAGAACACTGAAGCTTTCTTT.

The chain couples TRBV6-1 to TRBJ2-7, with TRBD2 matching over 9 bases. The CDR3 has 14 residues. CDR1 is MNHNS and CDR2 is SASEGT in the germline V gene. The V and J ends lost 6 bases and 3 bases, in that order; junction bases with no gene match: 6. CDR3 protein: CASSDSGSIYEQYF. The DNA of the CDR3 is TGTGCCAGCAGCGATAGCGGGAGTATCTACGAGCAGTACTTC.

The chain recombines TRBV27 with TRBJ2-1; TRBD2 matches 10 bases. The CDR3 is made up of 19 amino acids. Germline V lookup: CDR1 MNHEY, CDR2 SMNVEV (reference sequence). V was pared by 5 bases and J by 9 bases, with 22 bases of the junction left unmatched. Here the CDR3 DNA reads TGTGCCAGCAGTCCCACTGCTTGGGGAGATAGCGGGAGGCTCGGTGAGCAGTTCTTC. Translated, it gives CASSPTAWGDSGRLGEQFF.

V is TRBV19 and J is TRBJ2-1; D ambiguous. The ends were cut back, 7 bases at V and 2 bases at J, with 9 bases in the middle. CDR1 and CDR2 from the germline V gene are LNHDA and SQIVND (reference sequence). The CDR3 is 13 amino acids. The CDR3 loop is CASKGDTYNEQFF. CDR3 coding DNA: TGTGCCAGTAAAGGCGACACCTACAATGAGCAGTTCTTC.